Sequencing of this T cell receptor (beta chain) was carried out in a study of blood T cell repertoires in COVID-19. About the study: Whether acute or convalescent, the COVID-19 samples came from the United States, Italy and Spain. T cells, B-cell-depleted T cells, or PBMCs provided the cDNA or gDNA that served as material.

Per the authors' pipeline: Cell counts per sample came from amplifying reference gene primers. TCRdb's copy holds only in-frame clones and misses some; the assay was immunoSEQ multiplex PCR. The DNA gave D and trimming, while V, J and clone size come from that table. The table has about 150,000 clones, around 89% seen once. The germline CDR1 and CDR2 sequences are MNHEY and SMNVEV (reference sequence). The CDR3 extends over 13 amino acids. Trimming removed 1 base from V and 7 bases from J, with 8 bases in between. This chain joins TRBV27 and TRBJ2-1; a possible D gene is TRBD1 (5 bases). Sequencing was done on a sample of peripheral blood. This TCR came from a man aged 55 to 69 with active or convalescent COVID-19. The chain's CDR3 is CASSLFPGNEQFF. The CDR3 nucleotides read TGTGCCAGCAGTTTATTCCCAGGGAATGAGCAGTTCTTC.